The T cell receptor beta chain under discussion was sequenced for a study of cytomegalovirus exposure and HLA in healthy donors. 60 Vbeta and 13 Jbeta primers were used in PCR. Libraries were prepared by immunoSEQ multiplex PCR; TCRdb keeps only in-frame clonotypes and omits some of them. The sample lists some 100,000 clones; 76% were seen once. Trimming cost V 4 bases and J 6 bases, with 12 bases left between them. Germline loops: CDR1 SQVTM, CDR2 ANQGSEA. The CDR3 is 13 amino acids. The sample taken for sequencing was PBMCs. This chain connects TRBV29-1 to TRBJ2-2; D perhaps matches TRBD1 (6 bases). This receptor was obtained from a woman between 50 and 59 years old in good health and CMV-seropositive. This CDR3 is CSVVGGQPGELFF. The DNA of the CDR3 is TGCAGCGTTGTAGGTGGACAGCCCGGGGAGCTGTTTTTT.